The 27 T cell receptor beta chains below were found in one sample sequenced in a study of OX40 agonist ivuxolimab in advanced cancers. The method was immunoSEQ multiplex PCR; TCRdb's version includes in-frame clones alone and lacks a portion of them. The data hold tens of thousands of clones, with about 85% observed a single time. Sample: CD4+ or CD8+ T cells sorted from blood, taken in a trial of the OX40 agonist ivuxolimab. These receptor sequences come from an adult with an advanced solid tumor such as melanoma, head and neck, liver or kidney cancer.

CDR3 sequence (DNA): TGCGCCAGCAGTGAGTTCGGGGAGCTGTTTTTT. Protein sequence: CASSEFGELFF. The chain employs TRBV10-1 and TRBJ2-2, with D uncertain. Germline V lookup: CDR1 WNHNN, CDR2 SYGVQD (reference sequence). Trimming took off 1 base at V and 7 bases at J, with 1 base between the two ends. This CDR3 comprises 11 residues.

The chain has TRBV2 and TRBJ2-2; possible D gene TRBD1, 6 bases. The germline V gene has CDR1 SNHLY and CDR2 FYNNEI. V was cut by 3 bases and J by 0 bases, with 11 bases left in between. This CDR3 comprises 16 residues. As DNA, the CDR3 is TGTGCCAGCAGTGAGGCAGGGGACGCGAACACCGGGGAGCTGTTTTTT. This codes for CASSEAGDANTGELFF.

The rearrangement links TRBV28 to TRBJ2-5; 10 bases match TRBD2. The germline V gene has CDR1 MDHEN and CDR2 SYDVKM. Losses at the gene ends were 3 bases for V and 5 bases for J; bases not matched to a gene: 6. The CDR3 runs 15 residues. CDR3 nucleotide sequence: TGTGCCAGCAGTTTCCAGCGGGGGGGCCTGGAGACCCAGTACTTC. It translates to CASSFQRGGLETQYF.

CDR3 residues: CASSPRLGRDDIQYF. The DNA of the CDR3 is TGTGCCAGCAGCCCGCGGTTAGGGCGCGATGACATTCAGTACTTC. This rearrangement joins TRBV5-6 to TRBJ2-4; unclear D gene. The CDR3 consists of 15 residues. Trimming took 4 bases from V and 8 from J, leaving 19 bases between them. The germline V gene encodes CDR1 SGHDT and CDR2 YYEEEE.

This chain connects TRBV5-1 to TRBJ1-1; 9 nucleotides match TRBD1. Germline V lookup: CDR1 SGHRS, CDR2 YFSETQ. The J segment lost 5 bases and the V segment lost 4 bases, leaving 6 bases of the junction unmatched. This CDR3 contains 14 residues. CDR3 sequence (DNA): TGCGCCAGCAGCGAACAGGGGGCAATAACTGAAGCTTTCTTT. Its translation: CASSEQGAITEAFF.

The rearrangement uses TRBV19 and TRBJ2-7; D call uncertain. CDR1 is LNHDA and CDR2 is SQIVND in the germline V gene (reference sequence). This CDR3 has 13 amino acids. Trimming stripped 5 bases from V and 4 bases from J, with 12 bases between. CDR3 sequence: CASSPPHGYEQYF. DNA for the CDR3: TGTGCCAGTAGTCCCCCGCACGGGTACGAGCAGTACTTC.

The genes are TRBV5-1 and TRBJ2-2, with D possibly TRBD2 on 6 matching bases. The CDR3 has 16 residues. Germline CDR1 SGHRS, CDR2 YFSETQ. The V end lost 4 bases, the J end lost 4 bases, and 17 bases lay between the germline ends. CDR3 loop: CASSPPEGSTTGELFF. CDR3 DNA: TGCGCCAGCAGCCCTCCGGAGGGATCGACCACCGGGGAGCTGTTTTTT.

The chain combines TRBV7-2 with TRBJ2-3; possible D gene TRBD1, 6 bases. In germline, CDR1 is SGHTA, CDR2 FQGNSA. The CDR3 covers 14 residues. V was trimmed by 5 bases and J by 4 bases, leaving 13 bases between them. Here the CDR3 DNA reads TGTGCCAGCAGCACTCAGACAGGACCAGATACGCAGTATTTT. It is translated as CASSTQTGPDTQYF.

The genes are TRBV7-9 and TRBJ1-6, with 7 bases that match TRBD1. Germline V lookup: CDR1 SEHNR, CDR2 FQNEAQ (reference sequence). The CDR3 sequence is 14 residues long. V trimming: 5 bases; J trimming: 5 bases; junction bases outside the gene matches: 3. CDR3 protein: CASSRTGNNSPLHF. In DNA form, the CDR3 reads TGTGCCAGCAGCCGGACAGGCAATAATTCACCCCTCCACTTT.

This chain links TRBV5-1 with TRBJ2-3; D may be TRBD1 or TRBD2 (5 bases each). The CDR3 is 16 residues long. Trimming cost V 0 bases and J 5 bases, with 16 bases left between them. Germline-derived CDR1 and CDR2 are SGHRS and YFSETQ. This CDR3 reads CASSLAGTVHIDTQYF. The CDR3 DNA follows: TGCGCCAGCAGCTTGGCCGGGACCGTCCACATAGATACGCAGTATTTT. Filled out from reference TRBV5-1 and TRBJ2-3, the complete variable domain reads KAGVTQTPRYLIKTRGQQVTLSCSPISGHRSVSWYQQTPGQGLQFLFEYFSETQRNKGNFPGRFSGRQFSNSRSEMNVSTLELGDSALYLCASSLAGTVHIDTQYFGPGTRLTVL.

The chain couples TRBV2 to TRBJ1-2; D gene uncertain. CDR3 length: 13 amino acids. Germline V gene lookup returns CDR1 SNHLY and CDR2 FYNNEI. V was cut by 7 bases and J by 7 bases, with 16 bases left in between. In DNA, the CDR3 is TGTGCCAGCACCGAAGGGCTGGGTGGTGGCTACACCTTC. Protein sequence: CASTEGLGGGYTF.

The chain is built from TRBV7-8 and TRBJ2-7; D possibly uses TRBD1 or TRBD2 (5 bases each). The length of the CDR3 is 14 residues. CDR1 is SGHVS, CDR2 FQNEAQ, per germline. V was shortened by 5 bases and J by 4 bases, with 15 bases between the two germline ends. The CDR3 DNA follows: TGTGCCAGCAGCCCCCGGGGCGGGTATTACGAGCAGTACGTC. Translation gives CASSPRGGYYEQYV.

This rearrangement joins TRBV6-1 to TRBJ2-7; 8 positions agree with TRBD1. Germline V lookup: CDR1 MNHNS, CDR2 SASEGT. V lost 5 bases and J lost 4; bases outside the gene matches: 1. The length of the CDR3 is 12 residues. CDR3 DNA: TGTGCCAGCAGTACAGGGGGATACGAGCAGTACGTC. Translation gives CASSTGGYEQYV.

Here the CDR3 reads CASSLVLLGYSNQPQHF. The DNA of the CDR3 is TGTGCCAGCAGCTTAGTATTGTTGGGGTATAGCAATCAGCCCCAGCATTTT. The chain is built from TRBV7-2 and TRBJ1-5; D ambiguous. Germline V lookup: CDR1 SGHTA, CDR2 FQGNSA. V shed 1 base and J shed 0 bases, with 13 bases lying between them. This CDR3 contains 17 residues.

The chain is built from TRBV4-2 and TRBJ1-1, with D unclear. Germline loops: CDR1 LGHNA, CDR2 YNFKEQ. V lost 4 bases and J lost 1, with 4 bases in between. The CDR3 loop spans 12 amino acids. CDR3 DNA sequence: TGTGCCAGCAGCCCTCAGAACACTGAAGCTTTCTTT. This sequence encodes CASSPQNTEAFF.

In nucleotides, the CDR3 is TGTGCCAGCAGCTTAGCCCACAGGGCGGCCGAGCAGTACTTC. It codes for CASSLAHRAAEQYF. The chain links TRBV11-2 to TRBJ2-7; D is possibly TRBD1 (6 bases). Germline lookup yields CDR1 SGHAT and CDR2 FQNNGV. The V and J ends lost 1 base and 6 bases respectively, with 13 bases between them. The CDR3 sequence is 14 residues long.

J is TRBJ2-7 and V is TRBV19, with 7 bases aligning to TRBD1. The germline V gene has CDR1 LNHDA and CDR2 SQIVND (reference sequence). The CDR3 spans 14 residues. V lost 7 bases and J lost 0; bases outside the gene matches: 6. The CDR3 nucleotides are TGTGCCAGTAACCGACAGGGCAGCTCCTACGAGCAGTACTTC. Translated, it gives CASNRQGSSYEQYF.

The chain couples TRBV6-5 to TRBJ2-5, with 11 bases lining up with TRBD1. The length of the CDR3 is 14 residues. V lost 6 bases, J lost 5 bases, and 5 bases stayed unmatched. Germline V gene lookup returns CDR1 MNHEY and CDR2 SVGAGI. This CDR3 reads CASSRTGGGETQYF. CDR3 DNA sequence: TGTGCCAGCAGCCGGACAGGGGGCGGGGAGACCCAGTACTTC.

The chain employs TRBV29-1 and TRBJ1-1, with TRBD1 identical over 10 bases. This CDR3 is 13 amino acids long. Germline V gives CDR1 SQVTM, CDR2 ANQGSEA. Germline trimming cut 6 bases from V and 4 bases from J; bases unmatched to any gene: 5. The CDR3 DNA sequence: TGCAGCGTCGGGACAGGGGTCGGCACTGAAGCTTTCTTT. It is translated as CSVGTGVGTEAFF.

The CDR3 DNA is TGTGCCAGCAGCGTACGTGGGGAAGAGACCCAGTACTTC. This codes for CASSVRGEETQYF. The V gene is TRBV9, the J gene TRBJ2-5; D is unresolved. This CDR3 comprises 13 residues. Germline V gene sequence: CDR1 SGDLS, CDR2 YYNGEE. The V end was cut by 1 base, the J end by 3 bases, with 7 bases between. The variable domain in full, with the rest retrieved from reference TRBV9 and TRBJ2-5, is DSGVTQTPKHLITATGQRVTLRCSPRSGDLSVYWYQQSLDQGLQFLIQYYNGEERAKGNILERFSAQQFPDLHSELNLSSLELGDSALYFCASSVRGEETQYFGPGTRLLVL.

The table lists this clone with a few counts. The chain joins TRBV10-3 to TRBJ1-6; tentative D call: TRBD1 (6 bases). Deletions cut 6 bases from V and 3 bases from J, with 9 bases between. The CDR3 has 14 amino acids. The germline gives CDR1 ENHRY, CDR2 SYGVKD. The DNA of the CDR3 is TGTGCCATCAGCAGGGGTGACTATAATTCACCCCTCCACTTT. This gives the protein CAISRGDYNSPLHF.

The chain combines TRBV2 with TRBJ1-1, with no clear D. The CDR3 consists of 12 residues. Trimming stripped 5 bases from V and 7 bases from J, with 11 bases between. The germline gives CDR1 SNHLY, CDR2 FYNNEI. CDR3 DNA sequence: TGTGCCAGCAGTCCCCGAAGCCGTGAAGCTTTCTTT. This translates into CASSPRSREAFF.

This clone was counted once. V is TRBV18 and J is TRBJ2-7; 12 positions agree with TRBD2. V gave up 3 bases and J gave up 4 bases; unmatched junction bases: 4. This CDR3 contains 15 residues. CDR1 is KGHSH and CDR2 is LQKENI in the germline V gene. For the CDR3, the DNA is TGTGCCAGCTCACCGCCGGGACTAGCGGGTTACGAGCAGTACTTC. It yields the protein CASSPPGLAGYEQYF.

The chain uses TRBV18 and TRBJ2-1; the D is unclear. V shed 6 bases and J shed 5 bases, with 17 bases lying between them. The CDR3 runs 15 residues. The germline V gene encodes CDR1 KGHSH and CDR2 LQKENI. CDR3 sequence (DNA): TGTGCCAGCTCCTCCTTTGGGCAGTCAAACAATGAGCAGTTCTTC. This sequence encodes CASSSFGQSNNEQFF.

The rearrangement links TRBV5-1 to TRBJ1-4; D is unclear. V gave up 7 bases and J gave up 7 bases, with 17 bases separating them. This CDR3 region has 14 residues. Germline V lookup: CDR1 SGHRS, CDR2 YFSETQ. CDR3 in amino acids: CASARTGEVEKLFF. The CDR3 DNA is TGCGCCAGCGCACGAACCGGGGAGGTTGAAAAACTGTTTTTT.

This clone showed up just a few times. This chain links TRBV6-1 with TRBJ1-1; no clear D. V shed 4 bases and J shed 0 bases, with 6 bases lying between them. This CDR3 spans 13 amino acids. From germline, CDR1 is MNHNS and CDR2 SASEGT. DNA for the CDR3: TGTGCCAGCAGTGCTTACCTGAACACTGAAGCTTTCTTT. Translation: CASSAYLNTEAFF.

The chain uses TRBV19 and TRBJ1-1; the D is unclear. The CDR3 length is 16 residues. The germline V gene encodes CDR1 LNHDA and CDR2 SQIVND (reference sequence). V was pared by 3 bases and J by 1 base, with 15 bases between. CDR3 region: CASSMSRFIENTEAFF. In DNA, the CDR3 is TGTGCCAGTAGTATGTCCAGGTTTATTGAGAACACTGAAGCTTTCTTT.